A selection of T cell receptor beta chains follows, all from one sample in a study of blood T cell repertoires in COVID-19. Assay: immunoSEQ multiplex PCR; the TCRdb copy retains only in-frame clones and omits some. Of roughly 360,000 clones listed, 70% to 90% are singletons. Sequenced input: PBMCs or T cells enriched from blood (not recorded which). These TCRs come from a man aged 25 to 45 who had recovered from COVID-19. The CDR3 runs from the conserved cysteine through the conserved F or W. The D gene is left open where the match is weak. For some rows the clone size is stated as once, few or many, or as a class when expanded; others skip it.

J gene,V gene,D gene,clone size,CDR3 DNA,CDR3 protein
TRBJ1-6,TRBV30,.,.,TGTGCCTGGAGTGAGTTGTCAGGGGCTAATTCACCCCTCCACTTT,CAWSELSGANSPLHF
TRBJ1-2,TRBV14,.,.,TGTGCCAGCAGCCAAGTTGATGTAAGAGGTCCCTATGGCTACACCTTC,CASSQVDVRGPYGYTF
TRBJ1-5,TRBV2,.,.,TGTGCCAGCAGTGATCAGGGTAGGCAGCCCCAGCATTTT,CASSDQGRQPQHF
TRBJ1-1,TRBV13,TRBD1,once,TGTGCCAGCAGCCTCCAGGGGGTTCACACTGAAGCTTTCTTT,CASSLQGVHTEAFF
TRBJ1-1,TRBV19,.,.,TGTGCCAGTAGTATAGATGGAGGAATGGGGAACACTGAAGCTTTCTTT,CASSIDGGMGNTEAFF
TRBJ1-2,TRBV7-9,TRBD1,once,TGTGCCAGCAGCTCACCGGGACAGGGGAAATATGGCTACACCTTC,CASSSPGQGKYGYTF
TRBJ1-2,TRBV30,.,.,TGTGCCTGGAGTGTGGGGGGGTACAACTATGGCTACACCTTC,CAWSVGGYNYGYTF
TRBJ1-5,TRBV25-1,.,.,TGTGCCAGCGGGGAGGGGTATAGCAATCAGCCCCAGCATTTT,CASGEGYSNQPQHF
TRBJ1-2,TRBV27,.,.,TGTGCCAGCAGTCCGTGGGATAGGGGACATGCGGGCTACACCTTC,CASSPWDRGHAGYTF
TRBJ2-1,TRBV6-2/TRBV6-3,TRBD2,few,TGTGCCAGCAGTGTATCTAGCGGGGGTTACAATGAGCAGTTCTTC,CASSVSSGGYNEQFF
TRBJ1-5,TRBV6-5,TRBD1,.,TGTGCCAGCAGTTACCGGGACAGGGGGGATCAGCCCCAGCATTTT,CASSYRDRGDQPQHF
TRBJ1-5,TRBV7-2,TRBD1,.,TGTGCCAGCAGCCGTCCAGGGGGCAAGAGTTATCAGCCCCAGCATTTT,CASSRPGGKSYQPQHF
TRBJ1-1,TRBV5-1,TRBD1,once,TGCGCCAGCAGCAAGGGACAGGGTCTTAACACTGAAGCTTTCTTT,CASSKGQGLNTEAFF
TRBJ2-1,TRBV19,TRBD1,.,TGTGCCAGTAGTATAGATGACAGGGCCCCCTACAATGAGCAGTTCTTC,CASSIDDRAPYNEQFF
TRBJ1-1,TRBV19,TRBD1,.,TGTGCCGCGTCCCGGGACAGGAACACTGAAGCTTTCTTT,CAASRDRNTEAFF
TRBJ2-1,TRBV2,.,.,TGTGCCGGCGGCAGGGCCCTCTCTTCCAATGAGCAGTTCTTC,CAGGRALSSNEQFF
TRBJ2-5,TRBV7-2,.,many,TGTGCCAGCAGCTTAGGGAGGCGAGGGCAAGAGACCCAGTACTTC,CASSLGRRGQETQYF
TRBJ2-1,TRBV3-1/TRBV3-2,TRBD1,.,TGTGCCAGCAGCGACTCAGTGGGACAGAGATACAATGAGCAGTTCTTC,CASSDSVGQRYNEQFF
TRBJ1-1,TRBV5-1,TRBD1,.,TGCGCCAGCAGCTTTTCGGACAGGGGGCGGGGGAACACTGAAGCTTTCTTT,CASSFSDRGRGNTEAFF
TRBJ1-2,TRBV6-5,.,once,TGTGCCAGCAGGACAGAGAAAGGAGGCTACACCTTC,CASRTEKGGYTF
TRBJ1-6,TRBV7-2,.,.,TGTGCCAGCAGCTTAGAAGGCAGGTTCGGTGATTCACCCCTCCACTTT,CASSLEGRFGDSPLHF
TRBJ2-7,TRBV28,TRBD1,.,TGTGCCAGCAGTCTTGATACCGGGACAGGGGGCTACGAGCAGTACTTC,CASSLDTGTGGYEQYF